The 26 T cell receptor beta chains presented below share a single source sample, sequenced in a study of T-cell reconstitution after alpha-beta-depleted transplantation in children. The TCRbeta library was prepared with unique molecular identifiers. TCRdb used MiXCR to reprocess the PCR reads, holding one entry per CDR3 protein. Among around 240,000 distinct CDR3 sequences listed, around 8% were seen once. The input for sequencing was PBMCs, mostly from graft donor cells, taken 180 days after TCRalphabeta/CD19-depleted stem cell transplant. These TCRs come from a male patient younger than 18 who had a stem cell transplant for acute lymphoblastic leukemia, so the T cells may come from the graft donor.

This clonotype was seen ten or more times. The chain employs TRBV6-5 and TRBJ1-5; D might be TRBD1 (6 bases). This CDR3 is 14 amino acids long. The V end lost 8 bases, the J end lost 3 bases, and 14 bases lay between the germline ends. Germline CDR1 MNHEY, CDR2 SVGAGI. CDR3 in DNA: TGTGCCAGCCAGGGGAGAAGTTACAATCAGCCCCAGCATTTT. Translating gives CASQGRSYNQPQHF.

This clonotype was seen at least ten times. The gene calls are TRBV10-3 and TRBJ2-3, with 11 bases lining up with TRBD2. Per the germline V gene, CDR1 is ENHRY and CDR2 is SYGVKD. The CDR3 covers 14 residues. The J segment lost 2 bases and the V segment lost 6 bases, leaving 1 base of the junction unmatched. CDR3 DNA: TGTGCCATCAGGACTAGCGGGGTCACAGATACGCAGTATTTT. Protein product: CAIRTSGVTDTQYF.

This chain's CDR3 is CASTIAGGPSYNEQFF. Written as DNA, the CDR3 is TGTGCCAGCACCATAGCGGGAGGGCCTTCCTACAATGAGCAGTTCTTC. This chain links TRBV19 with TRBJ2-1, with 11 bases aligning to TRBD2. Germline lookup yields CDR1 LNHDA and CDR2 SQIVND (reference sequence). The CDR3 is made up of 16 amino acids. The V gene end was trimmed by 9 bases and the J gene end by 1 base; junction bases not matched to a gene: 8.

Many counts were recorded for this clonotype. The gene calls are TRBV12-3 or TRBV12-4 and TRBJ2-1; D ambiguous. The V gene lost 5 bases and the J gene lost 14 bases, with 19 bases spanning the gap. The CDR3 sequence is 13 residues long. The CDR3 spells CASSVLGFGSKFF. The CDR3 bases are TGTGCCAGCAGTGTCCTGGGTTTTGGGTCAAAGTTCTTC.

This clonotype was detected many times. The chain joins TRBV29-1 to TRBJ2-3, with a possible D match to TRBD1 (6 bases). CDR1 SQVTM and CDR2 ANQGSEA come from the germline V gene. This CDR3 has 14 residues. CDR3 in amino acids: CRPTVGTHYDTQYF. CDR3 coding DNA: TGCAGACCCACGGTGGGGACACATTATGATACGCAGTATTTT.

In its sample, this clonotype was seen many times. This rearrangement joins TRBV29-1 to TRBJ1-1; D remains unclear. V lost 4 bases and J lost 4, with 7 bases in between. Germline V CDR1 and CDR2: SQVTM, ANQGSEA. This CDR3 has 11 residues. CDR3 sequence reads: CSVARPTEAFF. The CDR3 DNA sequence: TGCAGCGTTGCGAGACCCACTGAAGCTTTCTTT.

This clonotype showed up many times. The J gene is TRBJ2-3, the V gene TRBV6-5; the D call may be TRBD1 or TRBD2 (5 bases each). Per the germline V gene, CDR1 is MNHEY and CDR2 is SVGAGI. V lost 5 bases and J 0 bases, leaving 15 bases between the germline ends. The CDR3 extends over 16 amino acids. CDR3: CASSRQRGVSTDTQYF. Written as DNA, the CDR3 is TGTGCCAGCAGTCGACAGAGAGGGGTTAGCACAGATACGCAGTATTTT.

This clonotype has a count of ten or more. V is TRBV5-6 and J is TRBJ1-5; D is ambiguous. Per germline, CDR1 SGHDT and CDR2 YYEEEE. The CDR3 extends over 14 amino acids. Deletions cut 1 base from V and 4 bases from J, with 9 bases between. The CDR3: CASSLSRVNQPQHF. Written as DNA, the CDR3 is TGTGCCAGCAGCTTGTCAAGGGTTAATCAGCCCCAGCATTTT.

This clonotype was seen at least ten times. The rearrangement uses TRBV4-2 and TRBJ1-4; D not resolved. Trimming shortened V by 4 bases and J by 7 bases, and 7 bases separated the two germline ends. Germline-derived CDR1 and CDR2 are LGHNA and YNFKEQ. This CDR3 comprises 12 residues. DNA of the CDR3: TGTGCCAGCAGCCCGCGGTTTGAAAAACTGTTTTTT. As protein: CASSPRFEKLFF.

This clonotype occurred many times. The V gene is TRBV10-3, the J gene TRBJ1-5; 9 bases are shared with TRBD1. CDR3 size: 16 residues. With V trimmed by 6 bases and J by 2 bases, 8 bases remained unmatched. CDR1 and CDR2 (germline): ENHRY, SYGVKD. The CDR3 loop is CAIRDPGQGGNQPQHF. The CDR3 DNA reads TGTGCCATCAGGGACCCGGGACAGGGAGGCAATCAGCCCCAGCATTTT.

This clonotype occurred many times. The genes are TRBV6-5 and TRBJ2-5, with 8 bases that match TRBD1. The V gene's germline CDR1 is MNHEY and CDR2 SVGAGI. With 4 bases clipped from V and 5 bases from J, the junction kept 9 bases outside the gene matches. This CDR3 comprises 15 residues. The DNA for the CDR3 is TGTGCCAGCAGTTTCCGGGACAGGTTCCCGGAGACCCAGTACTTC. Translating it yields CASSFRDRFPETQYF.

This clonotype was counted at least ten times. The J gene is TRBJ2-1, the V gene TRBV18; no clear D. The CDR3 has 13 amino acids. Deletions cut 5 bases from V and 10 bases from J, with 15 bases between. Germline-derived CDR1 and CDR2 are KGHSH and LQKENI. The CDR3 nucleotides read TGTGCCAGCTCAATTGGAACGGGTGGGGAGCAGTTCTTC. This gives the protein CASSIGTGGEQFF.

Ten or more counts support this clonotype. The rearrangement links TRBV13 to TRBJ2-3; D not certain. The CDR3 covers 13 residues. Per germline, CDR1 PRHDT and CDR2 FYEKMQ (reference sequence). Between the trimmed V and J ends, which lost 5 bases and 1 base, there was a span of 7 bases. The CDR3 sequence is CASSVRRTDTQYF. CDR3 nucleotides: TGTGCCAGCAGCGTACGACGCACAGATACGCAGTATTTT.

This chain connects TRBV4-2 to TRBJ2-4; 11 positions match TRBD2. This CDR3 contains 18 residues. Germline V gene sequence: CDR1 LGHNA, CDR2 YNFKEQ. V dropped 1 base and J dropped 7; count of bases not matched to a gene: 12. The CDR3 here is CASSQGIRLAGGENIQYF. CDR3 coding DNA: TGTGCCAGCAGCCAAGGGATTAGGCTAGCGGGGGGTGAGAACATTCAGTACTTC.

This clonotype was counted at least ten times. This chain uses TRBV28 with TRBJ2-7, with D tentatively TRBD1 (5 bases). The CDR3 has 13 amino acids. Germline V lookup: CDR1 MDHEN, CDR2 SYDVKM. Between the trimmed V and J ends, which lost 1 base and 3 bases, there was a span of 7 bases. Here the CDR3 DNA reads TGTGCCAGCAGTTTATCCGACAGCTACGAGCAGTACTTC. This sequence encodes CASSLSDSYEQYF.

The rearrangement uses TRBV6-5 and TRBJ1-2, with D perhaps TRBD1 (5 bases). The CDR3 covers 15 residues. CDR1 and CDR2 (germline): MNHEY, SVGAGI. Trimming removed 4 bases from V and 8 bases from J, with 20 bases in between. The CDR3, as DNA: TGTGCCAGCAGTTCCTACAGGCCCGCCGGGAGGGGCTACACCTTC. Its translation is CASSSYRPAGRGYTF.

Of note for this clonotype: This sequence may be a read error, since a much larger clone differs from it by one base. This chain uses TRBV6-5 with TRBJ1-6; D ambiguous. CDR1 is MNHEY, CDR2 SVGAGI, per germline. The CDR3 contains 16 residues. CDR3 in amino acids: CASNYDLSSYNSPLHF. In DNA form, the CDR3 reads TGTGCCAGCAATTACGACCTCAGCTCCTATAATTCACCCCTCCACTTT.

Ten or more counts support this clonotype. The chain joins TRBV7-2 to TRBJ1-1; 8 bases are a match to TRBD1. The CDR3 has 14 residues. Unmatched junction bases numbered 7, after V lost 4 bases and J lost 6 bases. Germline-derived CDR1 and CDR2 are SGHTA and FQGNSA. The CDR3 loop reads CASSSQGARAEAFF. In DNA form, the CDR3 reads TGTGCCAGCAGCTCGCAGGGGGCGCGGGCTGAAGCTTTCTTT.

This clonotype occurred many times. This chain uses TRBV5-6 with TRBJ2-5; 8 bases fit TRBD1. Germline V lookup: CDR1 SGHDT, CDR2 YYEEEE. This CDR3 comprises 13 residues. The V gene end was trimmed by 2 bases and the J gene end by 4 bases; junction bases not matched to a gene: 1. CDR3 region: CASSLQGGETQYF. In DNA, the CDR3 is TGTGCCAGCAGCTTACAGGGGGGAGAGACCCAGTACTTC.

Ten or more counts support this clonotype. One end of the junction varies from germline; a read error may be responsible. The chain recombines TRBV11-2 with TRBJ1-2; the D gene is possibly TRBD1 (6 bases). Germline assignment: CDR1 SGHAT and CDR2 FQNNGV. The CDR3 covers 14 residues. CDR3 region: CASSLEQGYYCYTF. DNA of the CDR3: TGTGCCAGCAGCTTAGAACAGGGATACTATTGCTACACCTTC.

This chain connects TRBV10-3 to TRBJ2-5, with TRBD1 as a possible D gene (6 bases). The CDR3 contains 13 residues. CDR1 ENHRY and CDR2 SYGVKD come from the germline V gene. Trimming removed 5 bases from V and 0 bases from J, with 7 bases in between. The chain's CDR3 is CAISRQDQETQYF. DNA for the CDR3: TGTGCCATCAGTCGACAGGACCAAGAGACCCAGTACTTC.

This clonotype was seen at least ten times. The J gene is TRBJ2-1, the V gene TRBV7-8; weak D call: TRBD2 (6 bases). Per germline, CDR1 SGHVS and CDR2 FQNEAQ. This CDR3 is 15 amino acids long. Trimming pared 1 base from V and 6 bases from J, leaving 13 bases between. CDR3: CASSLVGTVTNEQFF. The CDR3 DNA reads TGTGCCAGCAGCTTAGTCGGGACTGTCACCAATGAGCAGTTCTTC.

This clonotype was seen many times. V gene TRBV6-5 combines with J gene TRBJ2-2, with D maybe TRBD2 (6 bases). The germline V gene encodes CDR1 MNHEY and CDR2 SVGAGI. Between the trimmed V and J ends, which lost 7 bases and 4 bases, there was a span of 19 bases. The CDR3 contains 16 residues. The CDR3 protein is CASTLLGAAGTGELFF. The CDR3 DNA reads as TGTGCCAGCACCCTCCTAGGCGCAGCGGGCACCGGGGAGCTGTTTTTT.

Many counts were recorded for this clonotype. The chain uses TRBV6-6 and TRBJ2-7; D unresolved. CDR1 is MNHNY and CDR2 is SVGAGI in the germline V gene (reference sequence). CDR3 size: 13 residues. The ends were cut back, 0 bases at V and 5 bases at J, with 8 bases in the middle. The CDR3 nucleotides are TGTGCCAGCAGTTACTCTCTAACCAACGAGCAGTACTTC. Translation: CASSYSLTNEQYF.

In this sample, this clonotype turned up many times. V and J are TRBV5-8 and TRBJ2-5; a weak D match, TRBD1 (7 bases). From germline, CDR1 is SGHTS and CDR2 YDEGEE. Trimming left V 0 bases short and J 5 bases short, with 23 bases between. The CDR3 spans 18 residues. CDR3 in DNA: TGTGCCAGCAGCTTGGTTGGCAGGGGGGCTAGCGCTAAGGAGACCCAGTACTTC. This translates into CASSLVGRGASAKETQYF.

This clonotype has ten or more counts. This rearrangement joins TRBV7-2 to TRBJ1-5; D possibly corresponds to TRBD1 (6 bases). Germline CDR1 and CDR2: SGHTA and FQGNSA. The CDR3 runs 16 residues. Trimming left V 2 bases short and J 6 bases short, with 17 bases between. The CDR3 sequence is CASSLRSRGLVQPQHF. CDR3 nucleotide sequence: TGTGCCAGCAGCTTAAGGAGCAGGGGTCTCGTTCAGCCCCAGCATTTT.